Listed here are 27 T cell receptor beta chains from one sample, sequenced in a study of CD8 T cells in Susac syndrome (dated by TCRdb to 2018 to 2020). The receptor library was made with the immunoSEQ multiplex PCR assay. RNA was extracted using the RNeasy kit, and about 0.45 to 1 ug of the RNA was reverse transcribed with random hexamers. Through fastp at Q25 and MiXCR, TCRdb rebuilt clones from the public reads, retaining in-frame beta chains. Each CDR3 protein gets just one entry, which takes the most common genes and DNA from the rows behind it. This sample holds about 280,000 distinct CDR3 sequences; approximately 84% were observed only once. Clones ranked in the top ten supply around 0.12% of the sample. Sequences were obtained from CD8+ T cells from PBMCs. The receptors originated from a human donor with multiple sclerosis.

This chain uses TRBV11-2 with TRBJ1-3; D not certain. There are 19 residues in the CDR3. V was cut by 4 bases and J by 0 bases, with 22 bases left in between. The germline V gene has CDR1 SGHAT and CDR2 FQNNGV. The CDR3 loop reads CASSSTKGREESSGNTIYF. Here the CDR3 DNA reads TGTGCCAGCAGCTCCACGAAGGGTAGGGAGGAGAGCTCTGGAAACACCATATATTTT.

The J gene is TRBJ2-7, the V gene TRBV28; D not certain. V was trimmed by 5 bases and J by 3 bases, leaving 8 bases between them. The germline gives CDR1 MDHEN, CDR2 SYDVKM. CDR3 length: 12 amino acids. The CDR3 DNA is TGTGCCAGCAGTCCCTCCGACTACGAGCAGTACTTC. Translation gives CASSPSDYEQYF. The variable domain in full, with the rest retrieved from reference TRBV28 and TRBJ2-7, is DVKVTQSSRYLVKRTGEKVFLECVQDMDHENMFWYRQDPGLGLRLIYFSYDVKMKEKGDIPEGYSVSREKKERFSLILESASTNQTSMYLCASSPSDYEQYFGPGTRLTVT.

This chain uses TRBV7-8 with TRBJ2-3, with 10 nucleotides matching TRBD2. In germline, CDR1 is SGHVS, CDR2 FQNEAQ. Trimming cost V 5 bases and J 6 bases; bases outside gene matches: 8. CDR3 length equals 15 residues. The CDR3 here is CASSRAGGPSDTQYF. Here the CDR3 DNA reads TGTGCCAGCAGCCGAGCGGGAGGGCCATCCGATACGCAGTATTTT.

J is TRBJ1-2 and V is TRBV30, with D possibly matching TRBD1 (5 bases). Trimming cost V 4 bases and J 8 bases, with 14 bases left between them. The length of the CDR3 is 12 residues. From germline, CDR1 is GTSNPN and CDR2 SVGIG (reference sequence). The CDR3 region is CAWKQGVGGYTF. The CDR3 nucleotides are TGTGCCTGGAAGCAAGGGGTTGGCGGCTACACCTTC.

In this sample, this clonotype turned up once. The rearrangement uses TRBV29-1 and TRBJ2-7; weak D call: TRBD2 (6 bases). The germline V gene encodes CDR1 SQVTM and CDR2 ANQGSEA. V shed 4 bases and J shed 5 bases, with 12 bases lying between them. The CDR3 runs 12 residues. The CDR3: CSVGRELNEQYF. CDR3 bases: TGCAGCGTTGGACGGGAGCTTAACGAGCAGTACTTC.

The chain couples TRBV6-2 or TRBV6-3 to TRBJ2-7; 10 nucleotides match TRBD2. The germline CDR1 and CDR2 sequences are MNHEY and SVGEGT. The CDR3 totals 15 residues. Unmatched junction bases numbered 6, after V lost 2 bases and J lost 5 bases. CDR3 loop: CASSYPGLAFNEQYF. DNA of the CDR3: TGTGCCAGCAGTTACCCGGGACTAGCGTTCAACGAGCAGTACTTC.

This clonotype occurred once. The chain links TRBV7-9 to TRBJ2-7; D is undetermined. Germline-derived CDR1 and CDR2 are SEHNR and FQNEAQ (reference sequence). This CDR3 contains 14 residues. V lost 3 bases to trimming and J lost 0 bases, with 9 bases between them. The CDR3 region is CASSFPMGSYEQYF. The CDR3 DNA reads as TGTGCCAGCAGCTTCCCTATGGGCTCCTACGAGCAGTACTTC.

V usage is TRBV7-6 and J usage is TRBJ1-3; D might be TRBD1 (6 bases). The germline gives CDR1 SGHVS, CDR2 FNYEAQ. The ends were cut back, 5 bases at V and 2 bases at J, with 10 bases in the middle. CDR3 length equals 14 residues. The CDR3 DNA reads as TGTGCCAGCAGCCCTAGGGACACTGGAAACACCATATATTTT. The encoded protein is CASSPRDTGNTIYF. Full variable domain (outside the CDR3, taken from reference TRBV7-6 and TRBJ1-3): GAGVSQSPRYKVTKRGQDVALRCDPISGHVSLYWYRQALGQGPEFLTYFNYEAQQDKSGLPNDRFSAERPEGSISTLTIQRTEQRDSAMYRCASSPRDTGNTIYFGEGSWLTVV.

This clonotype showed up just once. The chain employs TRBV4-1 and TRBJ2-4; D is possibly TRBD2 (5 bases). The germline gives CDR1 MGHRA, CDR2 YSYEKL. The CDR3 loop spans 15 amino acids. The ends were cut back, 0 bases at V and 1 base at J, with 7 bases in the middle. This chain's CDR3 is CASSQERGAKNIQYF. The CDR3 bases are TGCGCCAGCAGCCAAGAGAGAGGGGCCAAAAACATTCAGTACTTC.

Only one count was recorded for this clonotype. The chain couples TRBV6-2 or TRBV6-3 to TRBJ1-5, with a weak D call TRBD1 (5 bases). CDR1 is MNHEY and CDR2 is SVGEGT in the germline V gene. V dropped 3 bases and J dropped 7 bases, with 13 bases sitting between them. This CDR3 contains 14 residues. In DNA, the CDR3 is TGTGCCAGCAGTTATGGGGGGGAGGCGCAGCCCCAGCATTTT. This translates into CASSYGGEAQPQHF.

The rearrangement uses TRBV12-3 or TRBV12-4 and TRBJ1-3; a weak D match, TRBD1 (6 bases). Deletions cut 6 bases from V and 0 bases from J, with 15 bases between. The CDR3 runs to 16 residues. In nucleotides, the CDR3 is TGTGCCAGCAGGCCCCAGGGGAAAGGCTCTGGAAACACCATATATTTT. Translating gives CASRPQGKGSGNTIYF.

The chain has TRBV19 and TRBJ2-3; 7 bases are a match to TRBD2. CDR3 length equals 15 residues. CDR1 and CDR2 (germline): LNHDA, SQIVND (reference sequence). V dropped 7 bases and J dropped 4; count of bases not matched to a gene: 11. The CDR3: CASTPGTKKSDTQYF. CDR3 bases: TGTGCCAGTACCCCCGGGACTAAGAAGTCAGATACGCAGTATTTT. Variable domain in full (rest from reference TRBV19 and TRBJ2-3): DGGITQSPKYLFRKEGQNVTLSCEQNLNHDAMYWYRQDPGQGLRLIYYSQIVNDFQKGDIAEGYSVSREKKESFPLTVTSAQKNPTAFYLCASTPGTKKSDTQYFGPGTRLTVL.

In its sample, this clonotype was seen once. The V and J genes are TRBV10-3 and TRBJ2-1; 7 positions agree with TRBD1. The V gene's germline CDR1 is ENHRY and CDR2 SYGVKD. Trimming removed 0 bases from V and 10 bases from J; junction bases left unmatched: 3. CDR3 length: 13 residues. The CDR3: CAISESTDREQFF. Here the CDR3 DNA reads TGTGCCATCAGTGAGTCGACGGACAGGGAGCAGTTCTTC.

Written as DNA, the CDR3 is TGCAGTGCTCTCGAGCGGGCCATCTACAATGAGCAGTTCTTC. Its translation is CSALERAIYNEQFF. This rearrangement joins TRBV20-1 to TRBJ2-1, with a tentative D call TRBD2 (6 bases). V was pared by 5 bases and J by 3 bases, with 14 bases between. The germline V gene encodes CDR1 DFQATT and CDR2 SNEGSKA (reference sequence). This CDR3 comprises 14 residues.

The genes are TRBV19 and TRBJ2-7; 11 nucleotides agree with TRBD1. Germline CDR1 is LNHDA and CDR2 is SQIVND (reference sequence). This CDR3 comprises 15 residues. The V gene end was trimmed by 5 bases and the J gene end by 2 bases; junction bases not matched to a gene: 5. CDR3 region: CASSFPGQGAYEQYF. DNA of the CDR3: TGTGCCAGTAGTTTTCCGGGACAGGGGGCCTACGAGCAGTACTTC.

The CDR3, as DNA: TGTGCCAGCAGCGTAGTAGGTAGCGGGAGACCAGATACGCAGTATTTT. This sequence encodes CASSVVGSGRPDTQYF. The chain carries TRBV9 and TRBJ2-3; 9 bases line up with TRBD2. The CDR3 extends over 16 amino acids. Germline V gives CDR1 SGDLS, CDR2 YYNGEE. The V and J ends lost 0 bases and 4 bases, in that order; junction bases with no gene match: 6.

The chain is built from TRBV28 and TRBJ1-2, with D unresolved. CDR1 MDHEN and CDR2 SYDVKM come from the germline V gene. Trimming took 3 bases from V and 6 from J, leaving 17 bases between them. This CDR3 has 15 amino acids. DNA of the CDR3: TGTGCCAGCAGTTTTCAAGGGTTTGGAGGAAATGGCTACACCTTC. Protein product: CASSFQGFGGNGYTF.

V is TRBV9 and J is TRBJ2-7; 8 positions match TRBD1. Germline CDR1 is SGDLS and CDR2 is YYNGEE. This CDR3 has 14 amino acids. The trim removed 0 bases at V and 5 bases at J, leaving 4 bases unmatched. The CDR3 nucleotides read TGTGCCAGCAGCGTAGGGCAGGGGGCCGACGAGCAGTACTTC. Its protein product is CASSVGQGADEQYF.

The gene calls are TRBV9 and TRBJ2-7, with D unclear. The CDR3 is 10 amino acids. CDR1 and CDR2 from the germline V gene are SGDLS and YYNGEE. The V and J ends lost 7 bases and 5 bases respectively, with 7 bases between them. CDR3 loop: CASEANEQYF. CDR3 DNA: TGTGCCAGCGAGGCTAACGAGCAGTACTTC.

The chain carries TRBV9 and TRBJ2-5, with D possibly matching TRBD1 (8 bases). This CDR3 comprises 13 residues. The V gene lost 6 bases and the J gene lost 7 bases, with 16 bases spanning the gap. CDR1 and CDR2 (germline): SGDLS, YYNGEE. The CDR3 DNA is TGTGCCAGCAACCTGCGGGGGACAGGGACCCAGTACTTC. Amino acids: CASNLRGTGTQYF.

The chain links TRBV7-9 to TRBJ2-7; tentative D call: TRBD1 (6 bases). The CDR3 totals 14 residues. Looked up from germline, CDR1 is SEHNR and CDR2 is FQNEAQ (reference sequence). V lost 6 bases to trimming and J lost 3 bases, with 15 bases between them. The CDR3 nucleotides read TGTGCCAGCAGGCCCGGCCAGGGGTACTACGAGCAGTACTTC. Translating it yields CASRPGQGYYEQYF.

As to this clonotype: Germline is not matched at one junction end, which may reflect a read error. The chain carries TRBV10-3 and TRBJ1-1; D not certain. Germline V gives CDR1 ENHRY, CDR2 SYGVKD. This CDR3 is built from 14 residues. As DNA, the CDR3 is TGTGCCATCAGTGAGGTTGCCCAACTTGCTGAAGCTCTCTTT. Residues: CAISEVAQLAEALF.

The chain couples TRBV10-3 to TRBJ1-2, with unresolved D. V shed 5 bases and J shed 7 bases, with 8 bases lying between them. The CDR3 is made up of 11 amino acids. Germline CDR1 reads ENHRY; CDR2 reads SYGVKD. This CDR3 reads CAISSWGGYTF. Written as DNA, the CDR3 is TGTGCCATCAGTTCCTGGGGTGGCTACACCTTC.

The sample holds one count of this clonotype. CDR3 sequence reads: CASSLGRGQYEQYF. The CDR3 DNA is TGTGCCAGCAGTTTAGGCAGGGGGCAGTACGAGCAGTACTTC. The chain is built from TRBV27 and TRBJ2-7; TRBD1 agrees at 8 bases. Germline trimming cut 2 bases from V and 4 bases from J; bases unmatched to any gene: 4. Germline loops: CDR1 MNHEY, CDR2 SMNVEV (reference sequence). CDR3 size: 14 residues.

The chain combines TRBV9 with TRBJ2-1; D is possibly TRBD2 (7 bases). Germline CDR1 SGDLS, CDR2 YYNGEE. This CDR3 is 15 amino acids long. V was trimmed by 0 bases and J by 7 bases, leaving 14 bases between them. The CDR3 DNA follows: TGTGCCAGCAGCGTAGGAGGGGGGGCGCGGAATGAGCAGTTCTTC. Its translation: CASSVGGGARNEQFF.

This rearrangement joins TRBV20-1 to TRBJ2-7, with TRBD2 matching 13 bases. J lost 2 bases, V lost 1 base, and 8 bases had no gene match. The CDR3 length is 17 residues. From germline, CDR1 is DFQATT and CDR2 SNEGSKA (reference sequence). Written as DNA, the CDR3 is TGCAGTGCTAGAGGACTAGCGGGAGGTGGAGGCCCCTACGAGCAGTACTTC. It is translated as CSARGLAGGGGPYEQYF.

CDR3 residues: CASSQVGGTVLQPQHF. CDR3 DNA sequence: TGCGCCAGCAGCCAAGTAGGTGGGACAGTCCTTCAACCCCAGCATTTT. The chain carries TRBV4-1 and TRBJ1-5; TRBD1 matches at 7 bases. Trimming took 1 base from V and 10 from J; bases not matched to a gene: 13. The CDR3 has 16 residues. The germline gives CDR1 MGHRA, CDR2 YSYEKL.